The rows below give T cell receptor beta chains drawn from one sample of a study of shared clonotypes between healthy human individuals. Sequencing was performed with immunoSEQ multiplex PCR; in TCRdb, only in-frame clones are kept and a portion is missing. The profile shows 2,500,000 or so clones, approximately 90% of them singletons. Sequencing input: naive CD4+ T cells from PBMCs. Source of these receptors: a man aged 18 to 30 in good health. Some clones in this sample may be carry-over from other donors' samples. CDR3s include the opening cysteine and the closing phenylalanine or tryptophan. Each record gives: D gene, J gene, clone size, V gene, CDR3 DNA, CDR3 protein. D genes are given only for firm matches. Clone size is given for some rows only: seen once, a few or many times, or a class if the clone is expanded.

D gene: TRBD2
J gene: TRBJ2-3
clone size: -
V gene: TRBV7-3
CDR3 DNA: TGTGCCAGCAGCTTAGCCCCCTTTAGCGGGGTACTCACAGATACGCAGTATTTT
CDR3 protein: CASSLAPFSGVLTDTQYF

D gene: TRBD1
J gene: TRBJ1-2
clone size: -
V gene: TRBV30
CDR3 DNA: TGTGCCTGGAGTCGGGACAGCTTGGGCGGCTACACCTTC
CDR3 protein: CAWSRDSLGGYTF

D gene: TRBD2
J gene: TRBJ2-5
clone size: once
V gene: TRBV4-1
CDR3 DNA: TGCGCCAGCAGCCATTCGGGTCTAGCGGAAGAGACCCAGTACTTC
CDR3 protein: CASSHSGLAEETQYF

D gene: -
J gene: TRBJ2-7
clone size: -
V gene: TRBV5-1
CDR3 DNA: TGCGCCAGCAGCTTTTACGGGCAACTTCTACACGGCGAGCAGTACTTC
CDR3 protein: CASSFYGQLLHGEQYF

D gene: -
J gene: TRBJ1-1
clone size: -
V gene: TRBV15
CDR3 DNA: TGTGCCACCAGCAGAGATCGGGCCACTGAAGCTTTCTTT
CDR3 protein: CATSRDRATEAFF

D gene: TRBD1
J gene: TRBJ2-7
clone size: -
V gene: TRBV6-1
CDR3 DNA: TGTGCCAGCAGTGCCCACGGGACAGCCTACGAGCAGTACTTC
CDR3 protein: CASSAHGTAYEQYF

D gene: -
J gene: TRBJ1-1
clone size: few
V gene: TRBV30
CDR3 DNA: TGTGCCTGGAGGGGGCGGATGAACACTGAAGCTTTCTTT
CDR3 protein: CAWRGRMNTEAFF

D gene: TRBD1
J gene: TRBJ1-2
clone size: -
V gene: TRBV18
CDR3 DNA: TGTGCCAGCTCACCGGCGGCGAGGGACAGGTCCGGGTATGGCTACACCTTC
CDR3 protein: CASSPAARDRSGYGYTF

D gene: TRBD1
J gene: TRBJ1-2
clone size: -
V gene: TRBV9
CDR3 DNA: TGTGCCAGCAGCGTTCGACCGGGACAGAATTATGGCTACACCTTC
CDR3 protein: CASSVRPGQNYGYTF

D gene: -
J gene: TRBJ2-5
clone size: -
V gene: TRBV7-2
CDR3 DNA: TGTGCCAGCAGCTTAGGTTACGGAGAGACCCAGTACTTC
CDR3 protein: CASSLGYGETQYF

D gene: TRBD2
J gene: TRBJ2-2
clone size: -
V gene: TRBV7-9
CDR3 DNA: TGTGCCAGCAGCTTAACCCCTAGCGGGAGTGGGACCGGGGAGCTGTTTTTT
CDR3 protein: CASSLTPSGSGTGELFF

D gene: -
J gene: TRBJ1-1
clone size: -
V gene: TRBV6-5
CDR3 DNA: TGTGCCAGCAGCCTCGAGGAGAACACTGAAGCTTTCTTT
CDR3 protein: CASSLEENTEAFF

D gene: -
J gene: TRBJ2-7
clone size: -
V gene: TRBV29-1
CDR3 DNA: TGCAGCGGGGGGTCGGGTATGAACGAGCAGTACTTC
CDR3 protein: CSGGSGMNEQYF

D gene: -
J gene: TRBJ1-2
clone size: -
V gene: TRBV28
CDR3 DNA: TGTGCCAGCTTATCGAAAGCTAACTATGGCTACACCTTC
CDR3 protein: CASLSKANYGYTF

D gene: -
J gene: TRBJ2-7
clone size: -
V gene: TRBV6-5
CDR3 DNA: TGTGCCAGCAGTTCGCCGGGACACAAATACGAGCAGTACTTC
CDR3 protein: CASSSPGHKYEQYF

D gene: -
J gene: TRBJ2-2
clone size: -
V gene: TRBV7-2
CDR3 DNA: TGTGCCAGCAGCTTAGGCTCCACCAACACCGGGGAGCTGTTTTTT
CDR3 protein: CASSLGSTNTGELFF